The source of this TCR beta chain is a study of blood T cell repertoires in COVID-19 (dated by TCRdb to the early 2020s). Regarding the research as a whole: The collaborator samples originated in the United States, Italy and Spain and spanned the acute and convalescent phases of COVID-19. The prospective study material was composed of cDNA or gDNA derived from T cells, B-cell-depleted T cells, or PBMCs. Subjects who had been exposed to COVID-19, were actively infected with it, or had recovered from it provided the deeply sampled blood TCRbeta repertoires that made up the dataset. The repertoires were made available in a free public database intended to serve as a resource for research on the immune response to SARS-CoV-2. The samples were drawn from two sources: the first 160 participants of the ongoing ImmuneRACE study, and 1,200 or so subjects contributed by 6 global collaborators. Nearly every sample came with metadata listing a de-identified subject ID, COVID-19 status, age in years and sex. Where available, HLA class I and class II types were taken from metadata supplied by the sample provider and were not determined by assay-based typing.

With respect to this clone: Its cognate antigen has yet to be identified. The input lacks base qualities; no much larger clone sits a single base away.

TCRbeta CDR3 regions were amplified from genomic DNA by means of the immunoSEQ Assay, a bias-controlled multiplex PCR. Per the original workflow: The number of nucleated cells in each sample was estimated from the amplification of reference gene primers within the assay. Sequence reads were collapsed and filtered to measure the absolute abundance of every unique TCRbeta CDR3 rearrangement. Productive Simpson clonality was computed per sample as the square root of Simpson's diversity index over productive rearrangements. In TCRdb, the immuneACCESS table is reduced to in-frame sequences with V and J assigned. These tables do not hold every clone; where another copy was compared, an unresolved V gene accounts for under half, and the others remain unexplained. The DNA was the basis for D and trimming; V, J and clone size are from that table. Counted in this sample were 200,000 to 250,000 clones; around 84% of them appeared once. The biggest ten clones account for around a tenth of the sample.

What the study reported, not specific to this receptor: The amount of clinical and demographic metadata varied by source and participant and was provided uncurated.

Inclusive of the bounding cysteine and phenylalanine, the CDR3 is 16 residues long. CDR3 DNA is the only sequence kept; it has 48 bases, read in frame from the first base. V is pruned by 6 bases and J by 2 bases, leaving 6 bases of the junction without a gene match. The germline V gene encodes CDR1 MNHNY and CDR2 SVGAGI (reference sequence). In Seattle, one collaborating source enrolled patients while the infection was active and tracked those patients longitudinally over the course of disease. Collaborating institutions collected whole blood in K2EDTA tubes following their own protocols. Collaborator samples were shipped for TCRbeta analysis as frozen whole blood, isolated PBMCs, or DNA extracted from either sample type.

The specimen sequenced was peripheral blood. The sequence links TRBV6-6 to TRBJ2-4, and TRBD1 aligns with 11 junction nucleotides. The receptor's source is a man aged 50 to 60 with COVID-19, enrolled during active disease. The DNA reads TGTGCCAGCAGACCGGGACAGGGGGATTCCAAAAACATTCAGTACTTC. This encodes CASRPGQGDSKNIQYF.